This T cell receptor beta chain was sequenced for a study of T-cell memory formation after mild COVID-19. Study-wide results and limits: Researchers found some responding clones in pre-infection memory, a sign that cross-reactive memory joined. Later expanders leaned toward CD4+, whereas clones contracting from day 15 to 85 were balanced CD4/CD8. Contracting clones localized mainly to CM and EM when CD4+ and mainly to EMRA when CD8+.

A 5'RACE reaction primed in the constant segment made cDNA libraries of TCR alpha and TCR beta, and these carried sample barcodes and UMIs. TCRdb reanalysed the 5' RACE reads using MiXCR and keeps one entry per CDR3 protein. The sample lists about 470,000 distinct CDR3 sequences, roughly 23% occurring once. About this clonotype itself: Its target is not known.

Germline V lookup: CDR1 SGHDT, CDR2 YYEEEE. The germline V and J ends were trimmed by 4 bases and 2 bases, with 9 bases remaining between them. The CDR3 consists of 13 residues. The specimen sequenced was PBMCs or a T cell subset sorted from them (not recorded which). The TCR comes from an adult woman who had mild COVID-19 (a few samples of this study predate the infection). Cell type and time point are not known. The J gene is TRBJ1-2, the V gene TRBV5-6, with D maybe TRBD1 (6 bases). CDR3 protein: CASSGGGNYGYTF. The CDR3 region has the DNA TGTGCCAGCAGCGGAGGGGGGAACTATGGCTACACCTTC.